This TCR beta chain was sequenced for a study of blood T cell repertoires in COVID-19. Study details: The samples span acute and convalescent COVID-19 from the United States, Italy and Spain. T cells, B-cell-depleted T cells, or PBMCs provided the cDNA or gDNA that served as material.

Authors' processing steps: Amplification from reference gene primers served as the basis for estimated nucleated cell counts. Measured with immunoSEQ multiplex PCR; TCRdb has only the in-frame clones, and not every one. D and trimming come from the DNA, and the V and J calls and clone size come from that table. Counted here are more than 12,000 clones, roughly nine tenths occurring once; the ten biggest clones make up approximately 2.9%. CDR1 is SGHRS, CDR2 YFSETQ, per germline. After removal of 4 bases from V and 1 base from J, the junction contained 4 bases not matched to a gene. This CDR3 contains 15 residues.

The V gene is TRBV5-1, the J gene TRBJ2-1, with 8 bases lining up with TRBD2. Material for sequencing was peripheral blood. The receptor's source is a human donor in a cohort sampled during active COVID-19. Here the CDR3 reads CASSLSGGSYNEQFF. CDR3 coding DNA: TGCGCCAGCAGCCTAAGCGGGGGTTCCTACAATGAGCAGTTCTTC.